Sequencing of this T cell receptor beta chain was carried out in a study of radiotherapy plus CTLA-4 blockade in lung cancer. In the study overall: Objective responses were observed in less than 20% of patients, and disease control was achieved by roughly 31%. Study results and limitations: Among blood TCR repertoires after radiotherapy plus ipilimumab, tumor-derived clones expanded. Dynamics of early blood T cell clones, together with interferon-beta, were reportedly the best predictors of response.

Focal radiation and CTLA-4 blockade (ipilimumab) were tested in chemo-refractory metastatic non-small-cell lung cancer patients. This table comes from immunoSEQ multiplex PCR, and its TCRdb copy is limited to in-frame clones, with some not included. Found here are 81,000 or so clones, more than 75% of them singletons; the top ten hold around 1%. Between the trimmed V and J ends, which lost 7 bases and 7 bases, there was a span of 18 bases. CDR3 length equals 14 residues. Germline CDR1 is SGHRS and CDR2 is YFSETQ. As regards this clone: Its specificity is unknown.

The genes are TRBV5-1 and TRBJ2-1, with D perhaps being TRBD1 or TRBD2 (5 bases each). This TCR came from a human donor with non-small cell lung cancer who had stable disease on radiotherapy plus ipilimumab. This material consisted of peripheral blood, taken from a patient treated with radiotherapy plus ipilimumab. This chain's CDR3 is CASGGIQGKNEQFF. The CDR3 bases are TGCGCCAGCGGGGGAATTCAAGGGAAAAATGAGCAGTTCTTC.